These T cell receptor beta chains were read from a single sample in a study of cytotoxic CD8 clonotypes in ibrutinib-treated CLL. Assay: immunoSEQ multiplex PCR; the TCRdb copy retains only in-frame clones and omits some. The table has over 70,000 clones, about 82% seen once. Here the sequenced sample was PBMCs, taken before ibrutinib treatment. Receptors originate from a human donor with chronic lymphocytic leukemia. Both conserved end residues are part of each CDR3. A D gene is named only where the DNA matches it firmly. The size of a clone is reported for some rows only, either as once, few or many, or as a class for expanded clones.

>-|TRBD1|TRBV29-1|TRBJ1-2
CSVSGQDGYTF
TGCAGCGTTTCGGGACAGGATGGCTACACCTTC
>-|-|TRBV19|TRBJ1-2
CASSISRNYGYTF
TGTGCCAGTAGTATCTCTCGTAACTATGGCTACACCTTC
>-|TRBD2|TRBV7-9|TRBJ2-3
CASSYPISGTSGRVDTQYF
TGTGCCAGCAGCTACCCAATATCCGGGACTAGCGGGAGGGTAGATACGCAGTATTTT
>-|-|TRBV5-6|TRBJ2-3
CASVWGSGSNTQYF
TGTGCCAGCGTCTGGGGGTCGGGTTCTAATACGCAGTATTTT
>-|-|TRBV5-1|TRBJ2-7
CASSKDRVDFDEQYF
TGCGCCAGCAGCAAAGACAGAGTCGATTTCGACGAGCAGTACTTC
>-|-|TRBV9|TRBJ2-1
CASSVTVNNEQFF
TGTGCCAGCAGCGTGACAGTGAACAATGAGCAGTTCTTC
>-|-|TRBV7-2|TRBJ2-1
CASSFDSSSNEQFF
TGTGCCAGCAGCTTTGATTCTAGCAGCAATGAGCAGTTCTTC
>-|-|TRBV9|TRBJ1-5
CASSEGGWQPQHF
TGTGCCAGCAGCGAGGGGGGTTGGCAGCCCCAGCATTTT
>-|-|TRBV27|TRBJ2-4
CASSLSRKNIQYF
TGTGCCAGCAGTTTATCCCGAAAAAACATTCAGTACTTC
>few|-|TRBV30|TRBJ1-2
CAWSDFWDYGYTF
TGTGCCTGGAGTGATTTCTGGGATTATGGCTACACCTTC
>once|-|TRBV2|TRBJ2-1
CASSKPGQGLYNEQFF
TGTGCCAGCAGTAAGCCGGGTCAAGGACTTTACAATGAGCAGTTCTTC
>-|-|TRBV27|TRBJ1-2
CASSLGPGDGSYGYTF
TGTGCCAGCAGTTTAGGCCCAGGGGATGGTAGCTATGGCTACACCTTC
>few|TRBD2|TRBV7-2|TRBJ2-1
CASSIRTRSYNEQFF
TGTGCCAGCAGCATACGGACTAGGTCCTACAATGAGCAGTTCTTC
>-|TRBD1|TRBV7-2|TRBJ1-1
CASSLARTGNTEAFF
TGTGCCAGCAGCTTAGCCAGGACAGGGAACACTGAAGCTTTCTTT
>-|-|TRBV27|TRBJ2-7
CASSLLGGKPIYDYEQYF
TGTGCCAGCAGTTTATTGGGGGGTAAGCCAATCTACGACTACGAGCAGTACTTC
>-|-|TRBV5-6|TRBJ2-7
CASSLRGRGSEQYF
TGTGCCAGCAGCTTGAGGGGGCGGGGGTCCGAGCAGTACTTC
>-|-|TRBV15|TRBJ2-3
CATSPSHIAGTFTDTQYF
TGTGCCACCAGCCCCTCACATATTGCGGGAACTTTCACAGATACGCAGTATTTT
>-|TRBD1|TRBV15|TRBJ2-7
CATSRVQGANSEQYF
TGTGCCACCAGCAGAGTTCAGGGGGCAAATTCCGAGCAGTACTTC
>few|TRBD1|TRBV7-2|TRBJ1-3
CASSLSLSGGGSGNTIYF
TGTGCCAGCAGCTTAAGCTTATCAGGGGGAGGTTCTGGAAACACCATATATTTT
>-|TRBD2|TRBV4-1|TRBJ2-1
CASSPLAGGYNEQFF
TGCGCCAGCAGCCCCTTAGCGGGAGGTTACAATGAGCAGTTCTTC
>-|-|TRBV6-1|TRBJ1-4
CASSEATGSHEKLFF
TGTGCCAGCAGTGAAGCGACGGGTAGTCATGAAAAACTGTTTTTT
>many|-|TRBV2|TRBJ1-2
CASSEASRKDYGYTF
TGTGCCAGCAGTGAAGCTTCGAGGAAGGACTATGGCTACACCTTC
>-|-|TRBV9|TRBJ1-3
CASSPRTGHSDTIYF
TGTGCCAGCAGCCCCCGGACGGGACATAGTGACACCATATATTTT
>-|-|TRBV6-1|TRBJ2-3
CASKRGTDTQYF
TGTGCCAGCAAGAGGGGGACAGATACGCAGTATTTT
>-|-|TRBV27|TRBJ2-1
CASSSNSMGVNEQFF
TGTGCCAGCAGTTCGAATAGTATGGGGGTCAATGAGCAGTTCTTC
>-|-|TRBV18|TRBJ1-1
CASSTAGDTEAFF
TGTGCCAGCTCCACTGCAGGGGACACTGAAGCTTTCTTT
>few|-|TRBV14|TRBJ1-2
CASSLPGVTNYGYTF
TGTGCCAGCAGCCTCCCGGGAGTTACTAACTATGGCTACACCTTC
>-|TRBD2|TRBV9|TRBJ2-7
CASSPRTSGTYEQYF
TGTGCCAGCAGCCCTCGGACTAGCGGGACCTACGAGCAGTACTTC
>-|-|TRBV6-5|TRBJ2-7
CASSYIAGPYEQYF
TGTGCCAGCAGTTACATTGCAGGACCCTACGAGCAGTACTTC
>few|-|TRBV19|TRBJ1-1
CASSLFREGNTEAFF
TGTGCCAGTAGTTTGTTTCGGGAGGGGAACACTGAAGCTTTCTTT
>-|-|TRBV10-3|TRBJ2-7
CATSVGPAYEQYF
TGTGCCACCAGCGTCGGGCCCGCCTACGAGCAGTACTTC
>-|-|TRBV29-1|TRBJ1-1
CSVEAGENTEAFF
TGCAGCGTTGAAGCGGGGGAGAACACTGAAGCTTTCTTT
>-|-|TRBV5-1|TRBJ2-1
CASSLWQGSDEQFF
TGCGCCAGCAGCTTGTGGCAGGGATCCGATGAGCAGTTCTTC
>once|TRBD2|TRBV10-2|TRBJ2-2
CASRTTSGSPGELFF
TGCGCCAGCAGGACCACTAGCGGGAGCCCCGGGGAGCTGTTTTTT
>-|-|TRBV19|TRBJ1-5
CATGGSQPQHF
TGTGCCACTGGGGGAAGTCAGCCCCAGCATTTT
>once|-|TRBV10-3|TRBJ1-1
CAISAGGAEAFF
TGTGCCATCAGTGCCGGGGGGGCTGAAGCTTTCTTT
>-|-|TRBV2|TRBJ1-4
CASRTILATNEKLFF
TGTGCCAGCCGAACTATTTTAGCAACTAATGAAAAACTGTTTTTT
>-|TRBD1|TRBV7-8|TRBJ2-7
CASSFVQGASYEQYF
TGTGCCAGCAGCTTCGTACAGGGGGCCTCCTACGAGCAGTACTTC
>-|-|TRBV30|TRBJ2-7
CAWNFLQGKSYEQYF
TGTGCCTGGAATTTCTTGCAGGGGAAATCCTACGAGCAGTACTTC
>-|-|TRBV13|TRBJ1-5
CASSLGRASNQPQHF
TGTGCCAGCAGCTTAGGACGGGCTAGCAATCAGCCCCAGCATTTT
>once|TRBD1|TRBV19|TRBJ1-2
CASSTPPDRGWGFNYGYTF
TGTGCCAGTAGTACCCCCCCGGACAGGGGTTGGGGCTTCAACTATGGCTACACCTTC
>-|-|TRBV11-3|TRBJ1-4
CASSLVGTATNEKLFF
TGTGCCAGCAGCTTAGTCGGCACCGCAACTAATGAAAAACTGTTTTTT
>-|-|TRBV6-1|TRBJ1-1
CASSGALENTEAFF
TGTGCCAGCAGTGGCGCGCTCGAGAACACTGAAGCTTTCTTT
>-|-|TRBV5-1|TRBJ2-7
CASSPNLGYEQYF
TGCGCCAGCAGCCCAAACCTTGGATACGAGCAGTACTTC
>-|TRBD2|TRBV7-3|TRBJ2-2
CASSLAVAGANTGELFF
TGTGCCAGCAGCTTAGCGGTAGCGGGAGCGAACACCGGGGAGCTGTTTTTT
>-|-|TRBV4-3|TRBJ2-7
CASSQDVGGYEQYF
TGCGCCAGCAGCCAAGATGTAGGGGGGTACGAGCAGTACTTC
>-|-|TRBV30|TRBJ2-7
CAWSVNRAANEQYF
TGTGCCTGGAGTGTAAACAGGGCGGCCAACGAGCAGTACTTC
>-|-|TRBV5-1|TRBJ1-3
CASSSGGLGGNTIYF
TGCGCCAGCAGCTCCGGGGGCCTTGGGGGAAACACCATATATTTT
>-|-|TRBV7-9|TRBJ2-3
CASSLEGGKQYF
TGTGCCAGCAGCTTAGAGGGTGGCAAGCAGTATTTT
>-|-|TRBV27|TRBJ1-5
CASREEQSSNQPQHF
TGTGCCAGCAGGGAGGAGCAATCTAGCAATCAGCCCCAGCATTTT
>-|TRBD1|TRBV6-5|TRBJ2-3
CASSRQGGISDTQYF
TGTGCCAGCAGCCGACAGGGGGGAATATCAGATACGCAGTATTTT
>-|-|TRBV10-3|TRBJ2-7
CAICRPGNENEQYF
TGTGCCATCTGCAGACCGGGCAACGAAAACGAGCAGTACTTC
>-|-|TRBV7-2|TRBJ1-3
CASVPREVGGFAGNTIYF
TGTGCCAGCGTTCCCCGCGAGGTGGGGGGTTTCGCTGGAAACACCATATATTTT